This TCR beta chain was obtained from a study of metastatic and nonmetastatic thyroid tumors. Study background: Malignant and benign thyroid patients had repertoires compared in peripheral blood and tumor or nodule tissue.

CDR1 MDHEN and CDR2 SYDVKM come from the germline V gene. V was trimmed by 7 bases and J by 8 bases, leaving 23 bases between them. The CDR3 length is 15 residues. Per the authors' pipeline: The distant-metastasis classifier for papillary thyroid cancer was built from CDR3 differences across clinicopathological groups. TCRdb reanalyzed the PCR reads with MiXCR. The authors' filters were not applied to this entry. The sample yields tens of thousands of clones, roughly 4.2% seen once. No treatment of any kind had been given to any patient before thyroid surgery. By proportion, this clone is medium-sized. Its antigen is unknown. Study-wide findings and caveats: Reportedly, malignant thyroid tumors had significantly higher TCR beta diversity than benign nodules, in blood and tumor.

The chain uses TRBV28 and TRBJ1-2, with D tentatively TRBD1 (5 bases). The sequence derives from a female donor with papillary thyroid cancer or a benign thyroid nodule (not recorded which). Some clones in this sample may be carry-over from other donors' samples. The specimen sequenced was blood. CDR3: CASTTRTLLTRGYTF. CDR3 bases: TGTGCCAGCACTACAAGGACACTACTTACTCGGGGCTACACCTTC.